These 13 T cell receptor beta chains were all obtained from the same sample, sequenced in a study of T-cell reconstitution after alpha-beta-depleted transplantation in children. Using unique molecular identifiers, the investigators prepared the TCRbeta library. Each CDR3 protein gets one entry after TCRdb re-called the PCR reads with MiXCR. This repertoire shows approximately 170,000 distinct CDR3 sequences, 11% found once; its top ten account for around 13%. The source material was PBMCs, sampled before TCRalphabeta/CD19-depleted stem cell transplant. The receptor source for this set is a boy between 2 and 10 years old with acute myeloid leukemia, due to receive a stem cell transplant.

This clonotype appeared many times. This chain links TRBV5-4 with TRBJ1-2; D remains unclear. The germline V and J ends were trimmed by 4 bases and 0 bases, with 16 bases remaining between them. CDR1 SGHNT and CDR2 YYREEE come from the germline V gene (reference sequence). The CDR3 length is 16 residues. The CDR3 loop reads CASSIGLLHSNYGYTF. The CDR3 DNA sequence: TGTGCCAGCAGCATTGGACTTCTACACTCTAACTATGGCTACACCTTC.

This clonotype was seen many times. The V call is TRBV6-6, the J call TRBJ2-5; the match to TRBD1 covers 7 bases. The germline V gene has CDR1 MNHNY and CDR2 SVGAGI (reference sequence). V lost 2 bases and J lost 5; bases outside the gene matches: 2. This CDR3 spans 13 amino acids. DNA for the CDR3: TGTGCCAGCAGTTACAGGGGGCTTGAGACCCAGTACTTC. Translating it yields CASSYRGLETQYF.

This clonotype was counted ten times or more. The chain links TRBV20-1 to TRBJ1-1; D is undetermined. The CDR3 is 11 residues long. With 3 bases removed from V and 6 bases from J, the gap between germline ends came to 8 bases. The germline V gene has CDR1 DFQATT and CDR2 SNEGSKA (reference sequence). CDR3 in DNA: TGCAGTGCTAGCGATATCGCTGAAGCTTTCTTT. Residues: CSASDIAEAFF.

This clonotype was found many times. This sequence joins TRBV5-5 and TRBJ2-7, with D perhaps matching TRBD1 (5 bases). Germline values: CDR1 SGHKS, CDR2 YYEKEE (reference sequence). The CDR3 is made up of 15 amino acids. Deletions cut 0 bases from V and 2 bases from J, with 12 bases between. The CDR3 DNA is TGTGCCAGCAGCTTGGCCGCGCAGGGTCCCTACGAGCAGTACTTC. Translation gives CASSLAAQGPYEQYF.

This clonotype was counted ten times or more. J is TRBJ1-2 and V is TRBV20-1; 7 bases line up with TRBD1. Germline-derived CDR1 and CDR2 are DFQATT and SNEGSKA (reference sequence). V shed 6 bases and J 4 bases; nucleotides not matched to a gene: 8. This CDR3 spans 13 amino acids. The CDR3 region has the DNA TGCAGTGCCGAGGCAGGGGGAATCTATGGCTACACCTTC. Encoded protein: CSAEAGGIYGYTF.

Many counts were recorded for this clonotype. V usage is TRBV10-2 and J usage is TRBJ2-7; TRBD2 aligns across 11 bases. Germline-derived CDR1 and CDR2 are WSHSY and SAAADI. V lost 5 bases and J lost 6; bases outside the gene matches: 6. This CDR3 region has 14 residues. This CDR3 is CASSIAGGLGEQYF. DNA of the CDR3: TGCGCCAGCAGTATAGCGGGAGGGCTCGGCGAGCAGTACTTC.

This clonotype was counted at least ten times. The rearrangement links TRBV15 to TRBJ1-1, with D possibly matching TRBD1 (5 bases). The V end was cut by 5 bases, the J end by 1 base, with 11 bases between. The CDR3 is 14 amino acids. Germline assignment: CDR1 LNHNV and CDR2 YYDKDF (reference sequence). CDR3 nucleotide sequence: TGTGCCACCAGCGTCGGGCAGGGGAACACTGAAGCTTTCTTT. Protein product: CATSVGQGNTEAFF. The full variable domain, its missing parts supplied by reference TRBV15 and TRBJ1-1, is DAMVIQNPRYQVTQFGKPVTLSCSQTLNHNVMYWYQQKSSQAPKLLFHYYDKDFNNEADTPDNFQSRRPNTSFCFLDIRSPGLGDTAMYLCATSVGQGNTEAFFGQGTRLTVV.

The chain carries TRBV6-5 and TRBJ1-3, with D possibly TRBD1 on 6 matching bases. The V gene's germline CDR1 is MNHEY and CDR2 SVGAGI. The CDR3 totals 15 residues. V was cut by 2 bases and J by 2 bases, with 10 bases left in between. The CDR3 reads CASSYEGGPGNTIYF. In DNA form, the CDR3 reads TGTGCCAGCAGTTACGAGGGGGGCCCTGGAAACACCATATATTTT.

This clonotype was detected many times. The V call is TRBV4-1, the J call TRBJ2-1, with 10 bases identical to TRBD2. The V and J ends lost 1 base and 7 bases, in that order; junction bases with no gene match: 13. CDR3 size: 18 residues. From germline, CDR1 is MGHRA and CDR2 YSYEKL. In DNA, the CDR3 is TGCGCCAGCAGCCAAGGACAGTTTCTAGCGGGAGATGAGAATGAGCAGTTCTTC. Translating gives CASSQGQFLAGDENEQFF.

This clonotype was detected ten times or more. V gene TRBV6-5 combines with J gene TRBJ2-1, with D possibly matching TRBD2 (7 bases). The CDR3 is 15 amino acids. CDR1 MNHEY and CDR2 SVGAGI come from the germline V gene. V lost 0 bases and J 9 bases, leaving 15 bases between the germline ends. CDR3 sequence: CASSYSRGGGIEQFF. The CDR3, as DNA: TGTGCCAGCAGTTACTCGAGAGGGGGGGGTATTGAGCAGTTCTTC.

This clonotype was seen repeatedly, ten times or more. This chain joins TRBV12-3 or TRBV12-4 and TRBJ2-2, with 10 bases matching TRBD2. The J segment lost 8 bases and the V segment lost 4 bases, leaving 4 bases of the junction unmatched. This CDR3 has 14 amino acids. CDR3 nucleotide sequence: TGTGCCAGCAGTTCAGCGGGAGGGGCGGGGGAGCTGTTTTTT. Its translation is CASSSAGGAGELFF.

The sample holds many counts of this clonotype. The chain couples TRBV20-1 to TRBJ2-1; TRBD2 matches 11 bases. Per germline, CDR1 DFQATT and CDR2 SNEGSKA (reference sequence). V gave up 5 bases and J gave up 4 bases; unmatched junction bases: 4. CDR3 size: 14 residues. CDR3 nucleotide sequence: TGCAGTGCTGTCACTAGCGGGGGATACAATGAGCAGTTCTTC. Translating gives CSAVTSGGYNEQFF.

This clonotype has ten or more counts. The chain employs TRBV11-2 and TRBJ2-7; perhaps D is TRBD1 or TRBD2 (5 bases each). V was cut by 4 bases and J by 0 bases, with 13 bases left in between. Germline-derived CDR1 and CDR2 are SGHAT and FQNNGV. This CDR3 region has 15 residues. As DNA, the CDR3 is TGTGCCAGCAGCTCCGGGGCTACCCCCTCCTACGAGCAGTACTTC. This sequence encodes CASSSGATPSYEQYF.